Following are 23 T cell receptor beta chains from one sample sequenced in a study of blood T cells in healthy people across ages. The authors ran a second PCR of 7 to 11 cycles using a sample-barcoded 5' primer and a J-beta primer mix. One entry per CDR3 protein results from TCRdb running MiXCR on the 5' RACE reads. Here the sample spans around 1.5 million distinct CDR3 sequences, around 35% being singletons. Sequenced sample: blood. The receptors stem from a woman aged 30 to 39 in good health.

This clonotype showed up just a few times. This chain links TRBV20-1 with TRBJ2-5; D is perhaps TRBD2 (6 bases). Trimming removed 0 bases at V and 5 bases at J, with 10 bases between. CDR3 size: 13 residues. Germline V lookup: CDR1 DFQATT, CDR2 SNEGSKA (reference sequence). CDR3 protein: CSARDPGGETQYF. Written as DNA, the CDR3 is TGCAGTGCTAGAGATCCCGGGGGTGAGACCCAGTACTTC.

The sample holds a few counts of this clonotype. The genes are TRBV11-2 and TRBJ2-3; 9 bases line up with TRBD2. V dropped 4 bases and J dropped 2; count of bases not matched to a gene: 7. The CDR3 covers 16 residues. Germline V lookup: CDR1 SGHAT, CDR2 FQNNGV. CDR3 amino acids: CASSWGPSGNTDTQYF. DNA for the CDR3: TGTGCCAGCAGCTGGGGCCCTAGCGGGAACACAGATACGCAGTATTTT.

This clonotype was observed a handful of times. The chain links TRBV4-2 to TRBJ1-1; D possibly corresponds to TRBD1 (6 bases). The V end lost 2 bases, the J end lost 0 bases, and 13 bases lay between the germline ends. This CDR3 has 16 residues. CDR1 LGHNA and CDR2 YNFKEQ come from the germline V gene. The CDR3 nucleotides are TGTGCCAGCAGCCAAACAGGGTCTACTATGAACACTGAAGCTTTCTTT. This gives the protein CASSQTGSTMNTEAFF.

The chain is built from TRBV6-6 and TRBJ2-7; 7 bases map to TRBD1. Germline CDR1 is MNHNY and CDR2 is SVGAGI (reference sequence). This CDR3 contains 14 residues. Germline trimming cut 5 bases from V and 3 bases from J; bases unmatched to any gene: 7. Here the CDR3 reads CASSPGTENYEQYF. DNA for the CDR3: TGTGCCAGCAGTCCCGGGACAGAAAACTACGAGCAGTACTTC.

As DNA, the CDR3 is TGTGCCAGCAGCCCCCTGGGTCCCAAGTCGGGTTCACCCCTCCACTTT. Its translation: CASSPLGPKSGSPLHF. V and J are TRBV6-1 and TRBJ1-6; the D is unclear. The CDR3 spans 16 residues. V lost 6 bases and J lost 9, with 21 bases in between. Germline lookup yields CDR1 MNHNS and CDR2 SASEGT.

CDR3 amino acids: CASRAGTSGGANTQYF. CDR3 in DNA: TGTGCCAGCAGGGCCGGGACTAGCGGGGGGGCGAATACGCAGTATTTT. This sequence joins TRBV2 and TRBJ2-3, with 16 bases fitting TRBD2. V was pared by 6 bases and J by 7 bases, with 7 bases of the junction left unmatched. CDR1 and CDR2 from the germline V gene are SNHLY and FYNNEI. This CDR3 region has 16 residues.

The rearrangement joins TRBV5-1 to TRBJ2-5; 12 nucleotides align to TRBD2. Near its end, the DNA agrees better with TRBJ2-1, so the J call may be wrong. CDR1 is SGHRS, CDR2 YFSETQ, per germline. CDR3 length: 18 amino acids. In DNA form, the CDR3 reads TGCGCCAGCAGCCCCAACGGGCTAGCGGGGGGGCTCCAAGAGACCCAGTTCTTC. It specifies CASSPNGLAGGLQETQFF.

As concerns this clonotype: A read error may be the cause here, since a much bigger clone is one base away. The missing conserved phenylalanine or tryptophan at the end of this CDR3 makes a read error likely. This chain uses TRBV30 with TRBJ2-5; 8 bases align to TRBD1. V lost 2 bases to trimming and J lost 2 bases; unmatched junction nucleotides: 4. The V gene's germline CDR1 is GTSNPN and CDR2 SVGIG (reference sequence). The CDR3 length is 14 residues. The CDR3 reads CAWSRTGFQETQYC. CDR3 sequence (DNA): TGTGCCTGGAGTCGGACAGGGTTTCAAGAGACCCAGTACTGC.

The V gene is TRBV2, the J gene TRBJ1-2; maybe TRBD1 (5 bases). The CDR3 loop spans 15 amino acids. Germline CDR1 reads SNHLY; CDR2 reads FYNNEI. V dropped 7 bases and J dropped 6 bases, with 21 bases sitting between them. The CDR3 loop reads CASTGTSGSSNGYTF. The CDR3 region has the DNA TGTGCCAGCACCGGGACTAGCGGGAGCTCTAATGGCTACACCTTC.

The CDR3 protein is CASSEGATDSYEQYF. The CDR3 region has the DNA TGTGCCAGCAGTGAAGGGGCCACGGACTCCTACGAGCAGTACTTC. The chain joins TRBV2 to TRBJ2-7; the D is unclear. The length of the CDR3 is 15 residues. V was pared by 1 base and J by 0 bases, with 10 bases between. Germline V gives CDR1 SNHLY, CDR2 FYNNEI.

The chain links TRBV7-6 to TRBJ2-2; D call uncertain. Looked up from germline, CDR1 is SGHVS and CDR2 is FNYEAQ. The CDR3 totals 14 residues. Trimming pared 5 bases from V and 5 bases from J, leaving 12 bases between. The CDR3, as DNA: TGTGCCAGCAGCGTGATCCCGGAGACCGGGGAGCTGTTTTTT. It translates to CASSVIPETGELFF.

This clonotype was counted between two and nine times. V is TRBV29-1 and J is TRBJ1-1, with D maybe TRBD1 (5 bases). Germline assignment: CDR1 SQVTM and CDR2 ANQGSEA. The CDR3 runs to 10 residues. V was cut by 4 bases and J by 8 bases, with 8 bases left in between. CDR3 DNA sequence: TGCAGCGTTGTACAGGTCGAAGCTTTCTTT. Translating gives CSVVQVEAFF.

The chain has TRBV3-1 and TRBJ2-2; D unclear. This CDR3 region has 14 residues. CDR1 and CDR2 (germline): LGHDT, YNNKEL (reference sequence). Trimming pared 2 bases from V and 0 bases from J, leaving 4 bases between. The CDR3 loop reads CASSQLTNTGELFF. As DNA, the CDR3 is TGTGCCAGCAGCCAATTGACGAACACCGGGGAGCTGTTTTTT.

The V and J genes are TRBV7-3 and TRBJ2-3; tentatively, D is TRBD1 or TRBD2 (6 bases each). CDR3 length equals 16 residues. Trimming took 5 bases from V and 0 from J, leaving 15 bases between them. Germline V gene lookup returns CDR1 SGHTA and CDR2 FQGTGA. In DNA, the CDR3 is TGTGCCAGCAGCGGTCTAGGGGGGACGAGCACAGATACGCAGTATTTT. Translated, it gives CASSGLGGTSTDTQYF.

The chain employs TRBV28 and TRBJ1-1; perhaps TRBD1 as D (6 bases). V lost 5 bases and J lost 6, with 16 bases in between. Per germline, CDR1 MDHEN and CDR2 SYDVKM. This CDR3 is built from 14 residues. The CDR3 region is CASSAGTLGAEAFF. CDR3 DNA: TGTGCCAGCAGTGCCGGGACACTCGGCGCTGAAGCTTTCTTT.

This clonotype was seen a handful of times. The gene calls are TRBV20-1 and TRBJ2-1; D unclear. The CDR3 is 13 residues long. The germline CDR1 and CDR2 sequences are DFQATT and SNEGSKA (reference sequence). Trimming stripped 1 base from V and 0 bases from J, with 4 bases between. The CDR3 here is CSARVPSYNEQFF. The CDR3 nucleotides are TGCAGTGCTAGAGTACCCTCCTACAATGAGCAGTTCTTC.

The J gene is TRBJ2-3, the V gene TRBV20-1, with D maybe TRBD1 (7 bases). The CDR3 consists of 21 residues. V lost 0 bases, J lost 0 bases, and 28 bases lay in between. In germline, CDR1 is DFQATT, CDR2 SNEGSKA (reference sequence). The CDR3 here is CSAREFGDRDTRDWSTDTQYF. CDR3 DNA: TGCAGTGCTAGAGAATTCGGCGACAGGGATACCCGGGACTGGAGCACAGATACGCAGTATTTT.

The V call is TRBV6-5, the J call TRBJ2-2; no clear D. Trimming took off 6 bases at V and 4 bases at J, with 15 bases between the two ends. This CDR3 region has 15 residues. Germline CDR1 and CDR2: MNHEY and SVGAGI. CDR3: CASSLINGPTGELFF. As DNA, the CDR3 is TGTGCCAGCAGCCTGATAAACGGGCCCACCGGGGAGCTGTTTTTT.

The V and J genes are TRBV6-1 and TRBJ2-3; TRBD2 aligns across 8 bases. CDR1 MNHNS and CDR2 SASEGT come from the germline V gene. The CDR3 sequence is 16 residues long. V trimming: 1 base; J trimming: 1 base; junction bases outside the gene matches: 4. The CDR3 DNA sequence: TGTGCCAGCAGTGAAGGCCATAGCGGGGGCACAGATACGCAGTATTTT. Protein product: CASSEGHSGGTDTQYF.

The V gene is TRBV2, the J gene TRBJ1-1, with D possibly matching TRBD1 (5 bases). In germline, CDR1 is SNHLY, CDR2 FYNNEI. The CDR3 consists of 11 residues. Trimming took 1 base from V and 11 from J, leaving 8 bases between them. The CDR3 region is CASSEEGAAFF. Here the CDR3 DNA reads TGTGCCAGCAGTGAAGAAGGGGCTGCTTTCTTT.

The chain recombines TRBV7-6 with TRBJ2-2, with D uncertain. V gave up 0 bases and J gave up 2 bases, with 7 bases separating them. Germline assignment: CDR1 SGHVS and CDR2 FNYEAQ. This CDR3 spans 15 amino acids. CDR3 in DNA: TGTGCCAGCAGCTTAGCGATGGGAAACACCGGGGAGCTGTTTTTT. Translation gives CASSLAMGNTGELFF.

The table lists this clonotype with a few counts. Here the CDR3 DNA reads TGTGCCAGCAGCCAAATCGGGTTTTATGGCTACACCTTC. Its translation: CASSQIGFYGYTF. The chain carries TRBV3-1 and TRBJ1-2; D ambiguous. V was shortened by 2 bases and J by 5 bases, with 9 bases between the two germline ends. CDR3 length: 13 amino acids. Germline CDR1 and CDR2: LGHDT and YNNKEL (reference sequence).

The chain joins TRBV28 to TRBJ1-2; a possible D gene is TRBD1 (6 bases). CDR1 is MDHEN and CDR2 is SYDVKM in the germline V gene. This CDR3 region has 16 residues. Trimming took 5 bases from V and 3 from J, leaving 19 bases between them. In nucleotides, the CDR3 is TGTGCCAGCAGTCCACCTTACAGGGAAGAGTACTATGGCTACACCTTC. Translation gives CASSPPYREEYYGYTF.